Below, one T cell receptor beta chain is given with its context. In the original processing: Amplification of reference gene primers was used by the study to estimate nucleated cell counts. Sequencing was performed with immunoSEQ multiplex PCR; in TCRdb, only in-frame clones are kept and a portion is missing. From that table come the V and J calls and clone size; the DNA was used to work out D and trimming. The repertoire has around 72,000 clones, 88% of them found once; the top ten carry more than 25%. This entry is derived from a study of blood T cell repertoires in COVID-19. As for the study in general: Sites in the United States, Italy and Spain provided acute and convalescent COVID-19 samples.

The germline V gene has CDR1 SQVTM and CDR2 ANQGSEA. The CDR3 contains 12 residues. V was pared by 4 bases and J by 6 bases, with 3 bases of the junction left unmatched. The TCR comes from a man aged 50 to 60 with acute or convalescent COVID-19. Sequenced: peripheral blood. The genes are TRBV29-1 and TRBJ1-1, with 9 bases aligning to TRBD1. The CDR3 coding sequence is TGCAGCGTTGGGACAGGGGACCCTGAAGCTTTCTTT. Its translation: CSVGTGDPEAFF.